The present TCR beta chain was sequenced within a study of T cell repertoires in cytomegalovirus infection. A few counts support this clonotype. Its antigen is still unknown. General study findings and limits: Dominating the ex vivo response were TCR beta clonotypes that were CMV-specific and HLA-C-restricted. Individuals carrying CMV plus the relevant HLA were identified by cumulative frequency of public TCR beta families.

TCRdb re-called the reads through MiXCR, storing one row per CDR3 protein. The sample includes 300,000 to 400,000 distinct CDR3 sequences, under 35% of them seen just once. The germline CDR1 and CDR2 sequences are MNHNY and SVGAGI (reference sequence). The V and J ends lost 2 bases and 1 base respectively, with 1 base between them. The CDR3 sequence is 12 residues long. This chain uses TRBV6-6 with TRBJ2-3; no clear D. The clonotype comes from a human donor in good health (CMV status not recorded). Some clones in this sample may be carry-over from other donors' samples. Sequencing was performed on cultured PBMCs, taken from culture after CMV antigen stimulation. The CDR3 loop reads CASSYRTDTQYF. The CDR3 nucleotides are TGTGCCAGCAGTTACCGCACAGATACGCAGTATTTT.